This passage covers 10 T cell receptor beta chains from one sample sequenced in a study of CD8+ T cells in alopecia areata. RNA was extracted and reverse transcribed into cDNA as the sequencing template. The protocol was immunoSEQ multiplex PCR, while the TCRdb copy is restricted to in-frame clones and leaves out a portion. This sample has approximately 210,000 clones; roughly 60% occur once, and the top ten carry 0.95% to 1.1%. The sample's treatment: oral pan-JAK inhibitor, 5-10 mg twice daily. The sequences come from CD4+ T cells sorted from blood, collected at week 24, from a patient treated with tofacitinib. The receptors derive from a human donor with alopecia areata.

This chain links TRBV5-1 with TRBJ2-5, with TRBD2 matching over 7 bases. The CDR3 runs 13 residues. Germline-derived CDR1 and CDR2 are SGHRS and YFSETQ. V trimming: 7 bases; J trimming: 3 bases; junction bases outside the gene matches: 6. The CDR3 nucleotides are TGCGCCAGCGGGAGGGGTTCAAAAGAGACCCAGTACTTC. Its translation: CASGRGSKETQYF.

J is TRBJ2-2 and V is TRBV7-2; tentatively, D is TRBD2 (5 bases). Germline CDR1 SGHTA, CDR2 FQGNSA. The CDR3 covers 15 residues. Trimming removed 2 bases from V and 3 bases from J, with 10 bases in between. CDR3 loop: CASSLRGRYTGELFF. The CDR3 coding sequence is TGTGCCAGCAGCTTACGCGGGCGGTACACCGGGGAGCTGTTTTTT.

The J gene is TRBJ2-2, the V gene TRBV7-9; no reliable D call. The CDR3 is 12 amino acids. Trimming shortened V by 5 bases and J by 7 bases, and 8 bases separated the two germline ends. Germline V gene lookup returns CDR1 SEHNR and CDR2 FQNEAQ (reference sequence). The CDR3 nucleotides read TGTGCCAGCAGCATAAAAAACGGGGAGCTGTTTTTT. Amino acids: CASSIKNGELFF. The full variable domain, in which reference TRBV7-9 and TRBJ2-2 provide the parts outside the CDR3, is DTGVSQNPRHKITKRGQNVTFRCDPISEHNRLYWYRQTLGQGPEFLTYFQNEAQLEKSRLLSDRFSAERPKGSFSTLEIQRTEQGDSAMYLCASSIKNGELFFGEGSRLTVL.

V is TRBV7-9 and J is TRBJ1-6, with TRBD1 identical over 8 bases. CDR1 and CDR2 (germline): SEHNR, FQNEAQ (reference sequence). The CDR3 has 14 amino acids. J was trimmed by 8 bases and V by 8 bases; bases with no gene match: 8. CDR3 sequence reads: CASRSQGQDSPLHF. The CDR3 DNA reads TGTGCCAGCCGTAGCCAGGGACAGGATTCACCCCTCCACTTT.

The rearrangement joins TRBV4-3 to TRBJ1-5, with D uncertain. Per germline, CDR1 LGHNA and CDR2 YSLEER. V gave up 1 base and J gave up 3 bases, with 7 bases separating them. The CDR3 spans 14 residues. The CDR3 here is CASSQGVNNQPQHF. CDR3 DNA: TGCGCCAGCAGCCAAGGCGTTAACAATCAGCCCCAGCATTTT.

J is TRBJ2-7 and V is TRBV30; TRBD2 might be the D (5 bases). The CDR3 is 14 residues long. Trimming took 0 bases from V and 7 from J, leaving 16 bases between them. CDR1 is GTSNPN and CDR2 is SVGIG in the germline V gene (reference sequence). The chain's CDR3 is CAWSVNVPSGEQYF. In nucleotides, the CDR3 is TGTGCCTGGAGTGTAAATGTCCCCTCGGGGGAGCAGTACTTC.

The chain recombines TRBV7-9 with TRBJ1-2; D is unclear. Germline-derived CDR1 and CDR2 are SEHNR and FQNEAQ (reference sequence). CDR3 length equals 14 residues. The germline V and J ends were trimmed by 4 bases and 0 bases, with 9 bases remaining between them. CDR3 nucleotide sequence: TGTGCCAGCAGCTCGGCCCTAACTAACTATGGCTACACCTTC. It yields the protein CASSSALTNYGYTF.

The gene calls are TRBV15 and TRBJ2-6; possibly TRBD2 for D (5 bases). Germline values: CDR1 LNHNV, CDR2 YYDKDF (reference sequence). This CDR3 is built from 16 residues. Trimming pared 3 bases from V and 4 bases from J, leaving 13 bases between. CDR3 amino acids: CATSRRAPGGANVLTF. The CDR3 DNA is TGTGCCACCAGCAGGCGGGCCCCCGGAGGGGCCAACGTCCTGACTTTC.

This clone came up a few times. The chain's CDR3 is CAISETRGKTQYF. The DNA of the CDR3 is TGTGCCATCAGTGAGACCAGGGGCAAGACCCAGTACTTC. The V call is TRBV10-3, the J call TRBJ2-5; maybe TRBD1 (6 bases). The CDR3 is 13 amino acids. Germline V gives CDR1 ENHRY, CDR2 SYGVKD. Trimming took off 2 bases at V and 6 bases at J, with 10 bases between the two ends.

The chain combines TRBV19 with TRBJ2-1; 13 bases are shared with TRBD2. Germline V gives CDR1 LNHDA, CDR2 SQIVND (reference sequence). The CDR3 covers 17 residues. V shed 6 bases and J 4 bases; nucleotides not matched to a gene: 9. CDR3 in DNA: TGTGCCAGTAGCCATACTAGCGGGGGGGCCGGGTACAATGAGCAGTTCTTC. As protein: CASSHTSGGAGYNEQFF.